Listed here are 8 T cell receptor beta chains from one sample, sequenced in a study of T-cell reconstitution after alpha-beta-depleted transplantation in children. Researchers prepared the TCRbeta library using unique molecular identifiers, the study reports. TCRdb independently ran MiXCR on the PCR reads; one entry per CDR3 protein. The repertoire holds around 670,000 distinct CDR3 sequences, with under 15% as singletons. The specimen was PBMCs, collected before TCRalphabeta/CD19-depleted stem cell transplant. The receptors were sampled from a girl aged 2-10 years with congenital amegakaryocytic thrombocytopenia, due to receive a stem cell transplant.

The chain is built from TRBV3-1 and TRBJ2-5; D gene unclear. Germline CDR1 LGHDT, CDR2 YNNKEL (reference sequence). The CDR3 consists of 15 residues. Trimming removed 0 bases at V and 2 bases at J, with 10 bases between. The chain's CDR3 is CASSQDRATQETQYF. CDR3 DNA: TGTGCCAGCAGCCAAGATCGGGCTACACAAGAGACCCAGTACTTC.

The table lists this clonotype with many counts. V usage is TRBV12-3 or TRBV12-4 and J usage is TRBJ2-1; D may correspond to TRBD1 or TRBD2 (5 bases each). V gave up 7 bases and J gave up 5 bases, with 15 bases separating them. This CDR3 region has 14 residues. The CDR3 DNA reads as TGTGCCAGCATCCGTCCGGGACCAAACAATGAGCAGTTCTTC. It translates to CASIRPGPNNEQFF.

This clonotype was counted only a few times. The V call is TRBV12-3 or TRBV12-4, the J call TRBJ1-4; D is possibly TRBD1 (6 bases). The CDR3 runs to 19 residues. V was clipped by 2 bases and J by 0 bases, with 19 bases between them. The CDR3 region is CASSLQYYGGGPTNEKLFF. CDR3 DNA: TGTGCCAGCAGTTTACAATACTATGGGGGGGGGCCAACTAATGAAAAACTGTTTTTT.

This clonotype showed up many times. The rearrangement links TRBV5-6 to TRBJ2-7; D is uncertain. This CDR3 comprises 16 residues. The germline CDR1 and CDR2 sequences are SGHDT and YYEEEE. Trimming took 1 base from V and 7 from J, leaving 21 bases between them. CDR3 DNA: TGTGCCAGCAGCTTGTTTATAGAGACCCCACGACCGGAGCAGTACTTC. Amino acid sequence: CASSLFIETPRPEQYF.

This clonotype was recorded a few times. J is TRBJ1-3 and V is TRBV29-1, with TRBD1 identical over 7 bases. Germline V lookup: CDR1 SQVTM, CDR2 ANQGSEA. Germline trimming cut 4 bases from V and 2 bases from J; bases unmatched to any gene: 14. CDR3 length equals 17 residues. The CDR3 protein is CSVGGQAPSGAGNTIYF. The CDR3 DNA reads TGCAGCGTTGGCGGACAGGCCCCTTCCGGCGCTGGAAACACCATATATTTT. The full variable domain, rest sourced from reference TRBV29-1 and TRBJ1-3, is SAVISQKPSRDICQRGTSLTIQCQVDSQVTMMFWYRQQPGQSLTLIATANQGSEATYESGFVIDKFPISRPNLTFSTLTVSNMSPEDSSIYLCSVGGQAPSGAGNTIYFGEGSWLTVV.

This clonotype was observed many times. The rearrangement joins TRBV5-1 to TRBJ1-4, with TRBD1 matching 9 bases. Unmatched junction bases numbered 7, after V lost 4 bases and J lost 6 bases. Germline CDR1 and CDR2: SGHRS and YFSETQ. There are 15 residues in the CDR3. The CDR3 loop is CASSLPGQGDEKLFF. As DNA, the CDR3 is TGCGCCAGCAGCCTACCGGGACAGGGTGATGAAAAACTGTTTTTT.

This clonotype was detected many times. The J gene is TRBJ2-7, the V gene TRBV5-1, with D perhaps TRBD1 (6 bases). V was shortened by 5 bases and J by 4 bases, with 16 bases between the two germline ends. The V gene's germline CDR1 is SGHRS and CDR2 YFSETQ. This CDR3 contains 14 residues. CDR3 loop: CASSTGRGIYEQYF. CDR3 DNA sequence: TGCGCCAGCAGTACCGGCAGGGGCATTTACGAGCAGTACTTC.

This clonotype came up many times. The V and J genes are TRBV29-1 and TRBJ1-1, with D hard to call. Germline V gene lookup returns CDR1 SQVTM and CDR2 ANQGSEA. The CDR3 runs to 12 residues. V was pared by 4 bases and J by 7 bases, with 13 bases between. The CDR3 sequence is CSVGMGAVEAFF. The CDR3 region has the DNA TGCAGCGTTGGGATGGGAGCAGTTGAAGCTTTCTTT.